This T cell receptor beta chain was sequenced during a study of cytomegalovirus exposure and HLA in healthy donors. Study-level points and caveats: Association of a missense DCLRE1C variant with TCR beta V- and J-gene trimming was reported in a later analysis. Reported performance of the classifier showed diagnosis of cytomegalovirus status with high specificity and sensitivity. TCR beta V segments were, for the most part, productive about 87% or about 30% of the time in an earlier analysis. Later on, an analysis showed TCR association rates differing by HLA locus, with DRB1 the most and HLA-C the fewest.

Worth noting for this clone: Its cognate antigen is unknown. Other nucleotide sequences from this sample produce the same CDR3.

PCR was performed using 60 Vbeta and 13 Jbeta primers. Here immunoSEQ multiplex PCR was the method, and the copy in TCRdb shows in-frame clones only, minus some. The sample has some 200,000 clones, roughly 80% seen once. The CDR3 covers 15 residues. The germline V gene encodes CDR1 MNHEY and CDR2 SVGAGI. V shed 6 bases and J 2 bases; nucleotides not matched to a gene: 5. The clonotype was recovered from a young woman in good health and CMV-seronegative. The V gene is TRBV6-5, the J gene TRBJ2-3, with TRBD2 identical over 10 bases. The sample comprised PBMCs. The CDR3 spells CASRFSGRSTDTQYF. CDR3 in DNA: TGTGCCAGCAGGTTTAGCGGGAGGTCCACAGATACGCAGTATTTT.